This T cell receptor beta chain was found in a study of blood T cell repertoires in COVID-19. Looking at the study overall: The origin of the acute and convalescent COVID-19 samples was the United States, Italy and Spain. PBMCs, B-cell-depleted T cells, or T cells were the source of the cDNA or gDNA that made up the material.

With 7 bases removed from V and 2 bases from J, the gap between germline ends came to 9 bases. The CDR3 extends over 12 amino acids. Germline V CDR1 and CDR2: MDHEN, SYDVKM. Per the original methods: Scientists estimated how many nucleated cells there were by amplifying reference gene primers. The method was immunoSEQ multiplex PCR; TCRdb's version includes in-frame clones alone and lacks a portion of them. That table furnishes V, J and clone size, whereas the DNA furnished D and trimming. The sample has approximately 210,000 clones, 84% seen once. The chain combines TRBV28 with TRBJ2-7, with D perhaps matching TRBD1 (5 bases). The sequence came from a woman between 50 and 59 years old with active or convalescent COVID-19. Sample: peripheral blood. The CDR3 DNA reads TGTGCCAGCACCCAGGGTCCCTACGAGCAGTACTTC. Translating gives CASTQGPYEQYF.